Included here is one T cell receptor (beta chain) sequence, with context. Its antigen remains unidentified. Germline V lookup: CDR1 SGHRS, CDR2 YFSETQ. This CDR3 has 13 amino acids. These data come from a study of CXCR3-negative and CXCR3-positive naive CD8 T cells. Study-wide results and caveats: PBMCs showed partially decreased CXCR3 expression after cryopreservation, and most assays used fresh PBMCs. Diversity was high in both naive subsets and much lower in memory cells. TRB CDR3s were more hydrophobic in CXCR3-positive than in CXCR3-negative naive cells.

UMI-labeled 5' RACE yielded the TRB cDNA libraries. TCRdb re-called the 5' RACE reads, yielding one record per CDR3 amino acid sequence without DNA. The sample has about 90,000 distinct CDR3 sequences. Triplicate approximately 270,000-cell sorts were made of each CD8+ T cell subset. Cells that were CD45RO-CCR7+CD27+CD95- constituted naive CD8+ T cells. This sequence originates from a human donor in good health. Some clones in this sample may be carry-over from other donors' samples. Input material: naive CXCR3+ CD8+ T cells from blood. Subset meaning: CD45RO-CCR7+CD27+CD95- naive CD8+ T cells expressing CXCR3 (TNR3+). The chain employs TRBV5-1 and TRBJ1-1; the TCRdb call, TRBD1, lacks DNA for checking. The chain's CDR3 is CASRTGFGTEAFF.